These 12 T cell receptor beta chains were sequenced from one sample in a study of cytomegalovirus exposure and HLA in healthy donors. The PCR ran on 60 Vbeta and 13 Jbeta primers. Only in-frame clones appear in the TCRdb table, and some are missing; sequencing was by immunoSEQ multiplex PCR. The sample lists around 230,000 clones; about 81% were seen once. Sequences were obtained from PBMCs. The receptors here all came from a man in his forties in good health and CMV-seropositive.

This clone was detected only once. The chain joins TRBV6-1 to TRBJ1-3, with D uncertain. Trimming left V 5 bases short and J 1 base short, with 9 bases between. Germline-derived CDR1 and CDR2 are MNHNS and SASEGT. The CDR3 runs to 14 residues. This chain's CDR3 is CASSYDLSGNTIYF. DNA of the CDR3: TGTGCCAGCAGTTATGACTTGTCTGGAAACACCATATATTTT.

The chain combines TRBV6-1 with TRBJ1-1, with a weak D call TRBD1 (5 bases). Trimming stripped 4 bases from V and 0 bases from J, with 9 bases between. The CDR3 extends over 14 amino acids. CDR1 is MNHNS and CDR2 is SASEGT in the germline V gene. CDR3 sequence reads: CASSATAMNTEAFF. In DNA, the CDR3 is TGTGCCAGCAGTGCGACAGCCATGAACACTGAAGCTTTCTTT.

The chain joins TRBV5-1 to TRBJ2-7; 7 bases match TRBD1. With 1 base clipped from V and 6 bases from J, the junction kept 4 bases outside the gene matches. The CDR3 spans 13 residues. CDR1 and CDR2 from the germline V gene are SGHRS and YFSETQ. The CDR3 sequence is CASSLWTGGEQYV. CDR3 coding DNA: TGCGCCAGCAGCTTGTGGACAGGAGGCGAGCAGTACGTC.

The rearrangement joins TRBV19 to TRBJ1-1; 7 nucleotides line up with TRBD1. Losses at the gene ends were 5 bases for V and 6 bases for J; bases not matched to a gene: 6. The germline V gene encodes CDR1 LNHDA and CDR2 SQIVND (reference sequence). The CDR3 extends over 13 amino acids. The CDR3 DNA sequence: TGTGCCAGTAGTCTAGGGGGCAGCCCTGAAGCTTTCTTT. Protein: CASSLGGSPEAFF.

This clone has a single count. One junction end disagrees with the germline gene, perhaps due to a read error. The chain has TRBV10-1 and TRBJ2-7; TRBD2 aligns across 10 bases. This CDR3 has 15 residues. Germline lookup yields CDR1 WNHNN and CDR2 SYGVQD (reference sequence). The CDR3 spells CASSPATSGTYEQDF. CDR3 DNA sequence: TGCGCCAGCAGTCCGGCCACTAGCGGGACCTACGAGCAGGACTTC.

This chain uses TRBV14 with TRBJ2-5, with 9 positions matching TRBD2. Germline V gene lookup returns CDR1 SGHDN and CDR2 FVKESK. The CDR3 length is 16 residues. V trimming: 4 bases; J trimming: 1 base; junction bases outside the gene matches: 7. The CDR3 nucleotides read TGTGCCAGCAGCCTGGGAGCGGGAGGTTCCCAAGAGACCCAGTACTTC. It is translated as CASSLGAGGSQETQYF.

The rearrangement uses TRBV7-9 and TRBJ2-5; 7 bases agree with TRBD1. CDR1 and CDR2 (germline): SEHNR, FQNEAQ (reference sequence). The CDR3 extends over 17 amino acids. With V trimmed by 1 base and J by 1 base, 9 bases remained unmatched. The CDR3 sequence: CASSLGPYRGSQETQYF. DNA for the CDR3: TGTGCCAGCAGCTTAGGTCCTTACAGGGGTTCCCAAGAGACCCAGTACTTC.

The J gene is TRBJ1-1, the V gene TRBV18; D is perhaps TRBD1 (5 bases). Deletions cut 2 bases from V and 3 bases from J, with 13 bases between. The CDR3 consists of 15 residues. Per germline, CDR1 KGHSH and CDR2 LQKENI. The CDR3 DNA is TGTGCCAGCTCACCAGAGGTGACAGTACACACTGAAGCTTTCTTT. The encoded protein is CASSPEVTVHTEAFF.

The rearrangement joins TRBV5-4 to TRBJ1-2, with D perhaps TRBD1 (6 bases). The CDR3 has 15 residues. The V gene's germline CDR1 is SGHNT and CDR2 YYREEE (reference sequence). The V end lost 0 bases, the J end lost 8 bases, and 17 bases lay between the germline ends. CDR3 sequence reads: CASSLEQGRRRGYTF. DNA of the CDR3: TGTGCCAGCAGCTTGGAACAGGGACGGAGGAGGGGCTACACCTTC. The full variable domain, its missing parts supplied by reference TRBV5-4 and TRBJ1-2, is ETGVTQSPTHLIKTRGQQVTLRCSSQSGHNTVSWYQQALGQGPQFIFQYYREEENGRGNFPPRFSGLQFPNYSSELNVNALELDDSALYLCASSLEQGRRRGYTFGSGTRLTVV.

This clone showed up just once. The V and J genes are TRBV19 and TRBJ1-2; D ambiguous. Per germline, CDR1 LNHDA and CDR2 SQIVND (reference sequence). V gave up 3 bases and J gave up 5 bases, with 13 bases separating them. This CDR3 is 14 amino acids long. CDR3 sequence reads: CASSIGTVNYGYTF. CDR3 DNA: TGTGCCAGTAGTATTGGTACAGTTAATTATGGCTACACCTTC.

In nucleotides, the CDR3 is TGTGCCAGCAGCGTAGGGGGCGTGGACACTGAAGCTTTCTTT. Protein sequence: CASSVGGVDTEAFF. This rearrangement joins TRBV9 to TRBJ1-1, with D possibly TRBD1 on 5 matching bases. This CDR3 comprises 14 residues. Germline lookup yields CDR1 SGDLS and CDR2 YYNGEE. The V gene lost 0 bases and the J gene lost 3 bases, with 9 bases spanning the gap.

CDR3 nucleotide sequence: TGTGCCAGCAGCTTATCTACGGGCACTGAAGCTTTCTTT. This encodes CASSLSTGTEAFF. The rearrangement links TRBV7-9 to TRBJ1-1; D uncertain. Germline V CDR1 and CDR2: SEHNR, FQNEAQ (reference sequence). This CDR3 contains 13 residues. V was cut by 2 bases and J by 4 bases, with 8 bases left in between.